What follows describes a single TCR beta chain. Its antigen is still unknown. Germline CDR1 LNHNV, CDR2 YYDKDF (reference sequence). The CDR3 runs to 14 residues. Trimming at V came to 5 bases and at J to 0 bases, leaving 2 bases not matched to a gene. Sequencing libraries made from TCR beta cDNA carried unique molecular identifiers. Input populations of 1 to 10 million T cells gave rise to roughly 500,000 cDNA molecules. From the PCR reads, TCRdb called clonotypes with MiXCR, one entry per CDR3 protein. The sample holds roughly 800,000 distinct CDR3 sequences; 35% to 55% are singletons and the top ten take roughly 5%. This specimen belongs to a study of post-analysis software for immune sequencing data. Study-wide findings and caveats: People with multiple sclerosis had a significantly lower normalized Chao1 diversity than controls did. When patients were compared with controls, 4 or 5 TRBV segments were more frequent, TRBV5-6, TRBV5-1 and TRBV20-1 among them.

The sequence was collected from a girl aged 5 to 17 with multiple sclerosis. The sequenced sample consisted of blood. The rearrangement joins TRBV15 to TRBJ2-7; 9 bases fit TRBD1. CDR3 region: CATSPDRGSYEQYF. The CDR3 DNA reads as TGTGCCACCAGCCCGGACAGGGGCTCCTACGAGCAGTACTTC.